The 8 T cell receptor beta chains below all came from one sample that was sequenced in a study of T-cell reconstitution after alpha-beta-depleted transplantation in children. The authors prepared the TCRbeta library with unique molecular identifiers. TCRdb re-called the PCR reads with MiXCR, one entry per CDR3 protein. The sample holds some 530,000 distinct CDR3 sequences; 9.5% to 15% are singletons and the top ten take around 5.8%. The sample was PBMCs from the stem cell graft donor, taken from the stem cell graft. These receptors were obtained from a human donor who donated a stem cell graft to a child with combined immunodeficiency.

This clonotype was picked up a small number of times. The CDR3 region is CSARDRIAVRDTQYF. The CDR3 nucleotides read TGCAGTGCTAGAGATCGGATAGCGGTCCGAGATACGCAGTATTTT. The rearrangement links TRBV20-1 to TRBJ2-3; weak D call: TRBD2 (6 bases). The CDR3 loop spans 15 amino acids. From germline, CDR1 is DFQATT and CDR2 SNEGSKA (reference sequence). The V gene lost 0 bases and the J gene lost 5 bases, with 15 bases spanning the gap.

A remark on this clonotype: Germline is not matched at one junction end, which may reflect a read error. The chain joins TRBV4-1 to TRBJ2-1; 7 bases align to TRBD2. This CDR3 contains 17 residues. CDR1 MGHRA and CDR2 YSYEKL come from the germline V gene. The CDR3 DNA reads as TGCGCCAGCAGCCACGGCCGGACTAGGGGAGCCCACAATGGGCAGTTCTTC. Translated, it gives CASSHGRTRGAHNGQFF.

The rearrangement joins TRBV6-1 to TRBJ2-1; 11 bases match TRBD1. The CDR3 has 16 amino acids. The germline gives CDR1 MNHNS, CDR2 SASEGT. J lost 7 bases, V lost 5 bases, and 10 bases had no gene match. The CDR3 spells CASSTYGDRGVNEQFF. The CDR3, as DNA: TGTGCCAGCAGTACCTATGGGGACAGGGGGGTAAATGAGCAGTTCTTC.

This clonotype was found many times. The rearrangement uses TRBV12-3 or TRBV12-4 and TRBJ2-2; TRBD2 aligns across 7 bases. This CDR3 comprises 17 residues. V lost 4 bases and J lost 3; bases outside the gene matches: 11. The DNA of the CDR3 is TGTGCCAGCAGTTCCTACGGGACTACCCGGGACACCGGGGAGCTGTTTTTT. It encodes CASSSYGTTRDTGELFF.

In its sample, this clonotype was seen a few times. Written as DNA, the CDR3 is TGTGCCAGCGGTGCTATGCAGCCCCAGCATTTT. This codes for CASGAMQPQHF. The chain recombines TRBV6-5 with TRBJ1-5, with D unresolved. V was pared by 8 bases and J by 7 bases, with 9 bases between. The CDR3 is made up of 11 amino acids. Germline-derived CDR1 and CDR2 are MNHEY and SVGAGI.

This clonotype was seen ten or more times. CDR3 nucleotides: TGTGCCAGCAGCCAAGAGGGAGCGGGGGGGCCGCAGACCCAGTACTTC. Its translation is CASSQEGAGGPQTQYF. V gene TRBV4-2 combines with J gene TRBJ2-5, with 10 bases aligning to TRBD2. J was trimmed by 6 bases and V by 0 bases; bases with no gene match: 7. The germline gives CDR1 LGHNA, CDR2 YNFKEQ. CDR3 length equals 16 residues.

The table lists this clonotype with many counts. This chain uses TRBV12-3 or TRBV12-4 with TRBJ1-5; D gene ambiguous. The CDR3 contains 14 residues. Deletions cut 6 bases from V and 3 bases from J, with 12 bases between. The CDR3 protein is CASSYGLFNQPQHF. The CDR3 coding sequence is TGTGCCAGCAGCTACGGGCTCTTCAATCAGCCCCAGCATTTT.

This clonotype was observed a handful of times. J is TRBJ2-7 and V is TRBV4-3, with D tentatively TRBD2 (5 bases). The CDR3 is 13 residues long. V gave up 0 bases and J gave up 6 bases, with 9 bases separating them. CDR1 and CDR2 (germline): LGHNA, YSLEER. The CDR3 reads CASSQDGSGEQYF. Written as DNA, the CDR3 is TGCGCCAGCAGCCAAGATGGCAGCGGCGAGCAGTACTTC.